This TCR beta chain was retrieved from a study of T cell repertoires in cytomegalovirus infection. Study-level points and caveats: HLA-C-restricted TCR beta clonotypes specific for CMV led the ex vivo response. Carriers of CMV plus the relevant HLA were identified by cumulative public TCR beta family frequency.

As concerns this clonotype: Antigen unknown.

TCRdb analysed the reads with MiXCR anew, one entry per CDR3 protein. The sample contains about 110,000 distinct CDR3 sequences, under 50% of which appear only once. The sample in question was CD8+ T cells from cultured PBMCs, obtained from culture after CMV antigen stimulation. The TCR sequence derives from a human donor in good health (CMV status not recorded). Some clones in this sample may be carry-over from other donors' samples.

The CDR3 reads CASTQGSNNEQFF. For the CDR3, the DNA is TGTGCCAGCACCCAGGGCAGCAACAATGAGCAGTTCTTC. This chain links TRBV2 with TRBJ2-1; perhaps TRBD1 as D (5 bases). CDR3 length: 13 amino acids. The germline CDR1 and CDR2 sequences are SNHLY and FYNNEI. Trimming removed 7 bases from V and 5 bases from J, with 12 bases in between.